A single TCR beta chain is shown here with its context. The germline CDR1 and CDR2 sequences are SGHRS and YFSETQ. Germline trimming cut 4 bases from V and 1 base from J; bases unmatched to any gene: 14. This CDR3 is built from 17 residues. These data belong to a study of blood T cell repertoires in COVID-19. Looking at the study overall: Acute and convalescent COVID-19 samples came from the United States, Italy and Spain. PBMCs, B-cell-depleted T cells, or T cells provided the cDNA or gDNA that made up the material.

Under the authors' procedure: The authors estimated nucleated cell counts from reference gene primer amplification. TCRdb's table, derived via immunoSEQ multiplex PCR, lists solely in-frame clones and lacks some. Clone size and V and J calls were adopted from that table, with D and trimming inferred from the DNA. The sample yields 370,000 or so clones, roughly 80% seen once. The clonotype originates from a human donor with acute or convalescent COVID-19. The donor label of this sample is uncertain. The sequenced sample consisted of peripheral blood. J is TRBJ2-7 and V is TRBV5-1; 7 bases agree with TRBD1. The CDR3 loop reads CASSTIPTGERSYEQYF. As DNA, the CDR3 is TGCGCCAGCAGCACTATCCCAACAGGGGAAAGGTCCTACGAGCAGTACTTC. The entire variable domain, with the rest obtained from reference TRBV5-1 and TRBJ2-7, is as follows: KAGVTQTPRYLIKTRGQQVTLSCSPISGHRSVSWYQQTPGQGLQFLFEYFSETQRNKGNFPGRFSGRQFSNSRSEMNVSTLELGDSALYLCASSTIPTGERSYEQYFGPGTRLTVT.